The rows below give T cell receptor beta chains drawn from one sample of a study of blood T cell repertoires in COVID-19. TCRdb's copy holds only in-frame clones and misses some; the assay was immunoSEQ multiplex PCR. This table has approximately 150,000 clones, around 84% appearing once. Sequenced sample: PBMCs or T cells enriched from blood (not recorded which). These TCRs come from a woman aged 50 to 65 who had recovered from COVID-19. CDR3s include the opening cysteine and the closing phenylalanine or tryptophan. The order of the fields is V gene, clone size, D gene, CDR3 protein. A D gene is named only where the DNA matches it firmly. A clone size is listed for some rows: how often the clone was seen (once, few, many), or a class if it is expanded.

>TRBV7-8|NA|TRBD2
CASSFSAGRVDTQYF
>TRBV5-1|NA|NA
CASSPLDKNTEAFF
>TRBV7-2|NA|NA
CASSPGGGSYNSPLHF
>TRBV27|NA|TRBD1
CASSSTGGGEKLFF
>TRBV2|NA|NA
CASSVARGQETQYF
>TRBV2|NA|NA
CASSDGRAGWPQHF
>TRBV15|NA|NA
CATSSLDRLGGNTIYF
>TRBV27|once|NA
CASRAALSNYGYTF
>TRBV11-2|NA|TRBD1
CASGPGQGASTDTQYF
>TRBV28|NA|NA
CASTGGRDTQYF
>TRBV28|NA|NA
CASKLGAPNQPQHF
>TRBV2|NA|TRBD2
CASRTDGTRSYNEQFF
>TRBV6-2/TRBV6-3|NA|TRBD1
CASSGNGGTGSNQPQHF
>TRBV3-1/TRBV3-2|NA|NA
CASSAQGNVGEQYF
>TRBV3-1/TRBV3-2|once|TRBD1
CASSPGTGLTPLGYTF
>TRBV9|NA|TRBD1
CASSDGTGPGEKLFF
>TRBV4-2|NA|NA
CASSKSGQNMNTEAFF
>TRBV6-2/TRBV6-3|once|TRBD1
CASTPQGPGVGYTF
>TRBV4-1|NA|NA
CASSQDPWGGPWGYTF
>TRBV9|NA|NA
CASSASQGPGGEQYF
>TRBV7-9|NA|NA
CASSLASGSQYF
>TRBV14|NA|TRBD1
CASSRDRGLYEKLFF
>TRBV7-9|NA|NA
CASSLSQVPSTEAFF
>TRBV2|NA|NA
CASSEAGQSGANVLTF
>TRBV6-2/TRBV6-3|NA|NA
CASSYAGLHSPLHF
>TRBV27|NA|NA
CASRYADTQYF
>TRBV7-9|NA|TRBD1
CASSLRTGSDEKLFF
>TRBV11-2|NA|TRBD1
CASSATGVNYGYTF
>TRBV19|NA|TRBD1
CASSITTGANTGELFF
>TRBV24-1|NA|TRBD1
CATSDYGQEHYTF
>TRBV19|NA|NA
CASSRQASTSGTDTQYF
>TRBV5-6|NA|NA
CASSLVGRQVGSYEQYF